One and the same sample provided the 24 T cell receptor beta chains below, sequenced in a study of blood T cell repertoires in COVID-19. Data came from immunoSEQ multiplex PCR; TCRdb stores just in-frame clones and leaves some out. The sample has about 130,000 clones, 85% seen once. The sample consisted of peripheral blood. All receptors derive from a woman of 80 years or more with acute or convalescent COVID-19.

The CDR3 DNA follows: TGTGCCAGCAGGGACAGGGACGATACGCAGTATTTT. This translates into CASRDRDDTQYF. This sequence joins TRBV2 and TRBJ2-3, with 8 bases identical to TRBD1. V shed 6 bases, J shed 6 bases, and the junction held 2 bases outside the gene matches. This CDR3 has 12 amino acids. In germline, CDR1 is SNHLY, CDR2 FYNNEI.

This sequence joins TRBV6-6 and TRBJ1-4, with no clear D. The CDR3 covers 15 residues. Germline CDR1 reads MNHNY; CDR2 reads SVGAGI (reference sequence). The V end lost 1 base, the J end lost 4 bases, and 10 bases lay between the germline ends. Here the CDR3 reads CASSYFAAVNEKLFF. In nucleotides, the CDR3 is TGTGCCAGCAGTTACTTTGCGGCCGTTAATGAAAAACTGTTTTTT.

The rearrangement joins TRBV7-2 to TRBJ1-1; D might be TRBD1 (5 bases). The CDR3 runs 15 residues. From germline, CDR1 is SGHTA and CDR2 FQGNSA. The V end lost 3 bases, the J end lost 0 bases, and 11 bases lay between the germline ends. The CDR3 is CASSFGLGLNTEAFF. CDR3 in DNA: TGTGCCAGCAGCTTTGGCCTGGGGCTGAACACTGAAGCTTTCTTT.

This chain joins TRBV2 and TRBJ2-3, with 10 positions matching TRBD1. The ends lost 10 bases at V and 1 base at J; junction bases unmatched: 8. The CDR3 length is 15 residues. Looked up from germline, CDR1 is SNHLY and CDR2 is FYNNEI. CDR3 sequence: CANPGQGIRTDTQYF. The CDR3 bases are TGTGCCAACCCGGGACAGGGGATTCGCACAGATACGCAGTATTTT.

The V call is TRBV2, the J call TRBJ1-4; D gene ambiguous. CDR1 and CDR2 (germline): SNHLY, FYNNEI. Trimming removed 4 bases from V and 0 bases from J, with 6 bases in between. The CDR3 runs to 14 residues. This CDR3 is CASSGLTTNEKLFF. The CDR3 nucleotides are TGTGCCAGCAGTGGGCTTACAACTAATGAAAAACTGTTTTTT.

The chain links TRBV4-2 to TRBJ1-1; 7 nucleotides line up with TRBD1. Losses at the gene ends were 3 bases for V and 1 base for J; bases not matched to a gene: 11. Germline V gene lookup returns CDR1 LGHNA and CDR2 YNFKEQ. This CDR3 region has 17 residues. The CDR3 sequence is CASSHVATGAENTEAFF. For the CDR3, the DNA is TGTGCCAGCAGCCACGTGGCAACAGGGGCAGAGAACACTGAAGCTTTCTTT.

This clone has just a few counts. The chain employs TRBV19 and TRBJ1-1, with 10 bases that match TRBD1. After removal of 3 bases from V and 5 bases from J, the junction contained 9 bases not matched to a gene. The CDR3 consists of 16 residues. Germline V lookup: CDR1 LNHDA, CDR2 SQIVND (reference sequence). The CDR3 DNA reads TGTGCCAGTAGTATGGGACAGGGGAGTCTAAGGACTGAAGCTTTCTTT. Translating it yields CASSMGQGSLRTEAFF.

In this sample, this clone turned up a few times. The same CDR3 also results from other DNA sequences found in this sample. V is TRBV5-1 and J is TRBJ2-3, with 11 bases aligning to TRBD2. V lost 0 bases to trimming and J lost 2 bases; unmatched junction nucleotides: 5. The length of the CDR3 is 17 residues. CDR1 and CDR2 (germline): SGHRS, YFSETQ. CDR3 coding DNA: TGCGCCAGCAGCTTGGCCGGGACTAGCGGCTACACAGATACGCAGTATTTT. It specifies CASSLAGTSGYTDTQYF.

V gene TRBV11-2 combines with J gene TRBJ2-3; 8 bases are a match to TRBD1. After removal of 5 bases from V and 3 bases from J, the junction contained 4 bases not matched to a gene. The CDR3 extends over 14 amino acids. Per the germline V gene, CDR1 is SGHAT and CDR2 is FQNNGV. The CDR3 loop reads CASSRTGLTDTQYF. The CDR3 nucleotides read TGTGCCAGCAGCCGGACAGGGCTGACAGATACGCAGTATTTT.

The chain links TRBV7-9 to TRBJ1-4, with a possible D match to TRBD1 (5 bases). Trimming cost V 0 bases and J 7 bases, with 9 bases left between them. Germline values: CDR1 SEHNR, CDR2 FQNEAQ (reference sequence). The CDR3 runs to 14 residues. The CDR3 nucleotides are TGTGCCAGCAGCTTAGCCAGGGAGGGTGAAAAACTGTTTTTT. Its translation: CASSLAREGEKLFF.

For this clone: Sequence at one end of the junction differs from germline and may be a read error. The chain combines TRBV7-3 with TRBJ2-1; D is unclear. This CDR3 has 12 residues. The germline V gene has CDR1 SGHTA and CDR2 FQGTGA. CDR3 sequence reads: CASSLTSTPPVF. CDR3 DNA: TGTGCCAGCAGCCTTACGTCGACACCCCCGGTCTTC. Drawing the rest from reference TRBV7-3 and TRBJ2-1, the complete variable domain is GAGVSQTPSNKVTEKGKYVELRCDPISGHTALYWYRQSLGQGPEFLIYFQGTGAADDSGLPNDRFFAVRPEGSVSTLKIQRTERGDSAVYLCASSLTSTPPVFGPGTRLTVL.

V is TRBV7-2 and J is TRBJ1-1, with a weak D call TRBD1 (5 bases). This CDR3 comprises 15 residues. The germline V gene has CDR1 SGHTA and CDR2 FQGNSA. Trimming cost V 7 bases and J 1 base, with 16 bases left between them. CDR3 sequence reads: CASTPSRGGNTEAFF. In DNA, the CDR3 is TGTGCCAGCACCCCGTCTCGCGGGGGGAACACTGAAGCTTTCTTT.

In its sample, this clone was seen a few times. This chain links TRBV7-8 with TRBJ1-2; maybe TRBD1 (6 bases). Germline lookup yields CDR1 SGHVS and CDR2 FQNEAQ. The length of the CDR3 is 14 residues. V lost 5 bases and J 7 bases, leaving 17 bases between the germline ends. CDR3 residues: CASSLRTVLGGYTF. The DNA for the CDR3 is TGTGCCAGCAGCCTACGGACAGTGCTCGGTGGCTACACCTTC.

V and J are TRBV29-1 and TRBJ2-1, with 12 bases aligning to TRBD2. The CDR3 loop spans 13 amino acids. The germline V gene encodes CDR1 SQVTM and CDR2 ANQGSEA. Trimming removed 4 bases from V and 9 bases from J; junction bases left unmatched: 4. The CDR3 DNA reads as TGCAGCGTTGCGACTAGCGGGGGCGGTGAGCAGTTCTTC. Amino acid sequence: CSVATSGGGEQFF.

The chain combines TRBV13 with TRBJ2-1; tentative D call: TRBD2 (6 bases). CDR3 length: 14 amino acids. Germline CDR1 and CDR2: PRHDT and FYEKMQ (reference sequence). V gave up 5 bases and J gave up 6 bases, with 14 bases separating them. The CDR3 region has the DNA TGTGCCAGCAGCATTGGAGGGTCGGCCAATGAGCAGTTCTTC. Protein product: CASSIGGSANEQFF.

The CDR3 DNA follows: TGTGCCAGCAGCCCTAGTGCAGGGGTCACTGAAGCTTTCTTT. It translates to CASSPSAGVTEAFF. This sequence joins TRBV9 and TRBJ1-1, with D maybe TRBD1 (6 bases). V shed 4 bases and J shed 4 bases, with 14 bases lying between them. The germline V gene encodes CDR1 SGDLS and CDR2 YYNGEE. CDR3 length equals 14 residues.

This clone was counted a single time. CDR3 nucleotide sequence: TGTGCCACCAGCAGAGCCCGGGACAGGACCCAGGGCGTCGGCTACACCTTC. This translates into CATSRARDRTQGVGYTF. This sequence joins TRBV15 and TRBJ1-2, with TRBD1 matching over 8 bases. V lost 1 base and J lost 8; bases outside the gene matches: 15. The CDR3 runs 17 residues. Germline lookup yields CDR1 LNHNV and CDR2 YYDKDF (reference sequence).

V gene TRBV5-1 combines with J gene TRBJ1-2; 8 bases are shared with TRBD1. V shed 4 bases and J 1 base; nucleotides not matched to a gene: 3. The CDR3 extends over 14 amino acids. Germline CDR1 is SGHRS and CDR2 is YFSETQ. The CDR3 DNA reads as TGCGCCAGCAGCCCAGGACAGGGTAACTATGGCTACACCTTC. It is translated as CASSPGQGNYGYTF.

The V call is TRBV4-2, the J call TRBJ1-5; D might be TRBD1 (5 bases). Trimming stripped 5 bases from V and 0 bases from J, with 14 bases between. The CDR3 covers 16 residues. Germline CDR1 LGHNA, CDR2 YNFKEQ. This CDR3 reads CASSITSGYSNQPQHF. The CDR3 nucleotides are TGTGCCAGCAGCATCACGTCAGGGTATAGCAATCAGCCCCAGCATTTT.

The V call is TRBV18, the J call TRBJ1-1; D remains ambiguous. The CDR3 has 13 residues. V was cut by 4 bases and J by 8 bases, with 14 bases left in between. The V gene's germline CDR1 is KGHSH and CDR2 LQKENI. CDR3 DNA: TGTGCCAGCTCACAAGATCCTGGGAGAGAAGCTTTCTTT. Translated, it gives CASSQDPGREAFF.

J is TRBJ2-5 and V is TRBV2; weak D call: TRBD2 (6 bases). Deletions cut 5 bases from V and 2 bases from J, with 9 bases between. This CDR3 has 13 residues. Germline assignment: CDR1 SNHLY and CDR2 FYNNEI. CDR3 residues: CASSRLEQETQYF. The CDR3 DNA follows: TGTGCCAGCAGTCGACTAGAACAAGAGACCCAGTACTTC.

The chain uses TRBV18 and TRBJ2-3; 7 nucleotides match TRBD1. V lost 4 bases and J lost 5; bases outside the gene matches: 9. There are 15 residues in the CDR3. The V gene's germline CDR1 is KGHSH and CDR2 LQKENI. CDR3 region: CASSRRTGAEDTQYF. In DNA form, the CDR3 reads TGTGCCAGCTCACGAAGAACAGGGGCGGAAGATACGCAGTATTTT.

The genes are TRBV12-5 and TRBJ1-5; D is unresolved. The CDR3 has 13 amino acids. CDR1 and CDR2 (germline): LGHNT, FRNRAP. CDR3 protein: CASSGYSNQPQHF. The CDR3 nucleotides read TGTGCCTCCAGTGGTTATAGCAATCAGCCCCAGCATTTT. Based on the CDR3 plus reference TRBV12-5 and TRBJ1-5, the full variable domain is DARVTQTPRHKVTEMGQEVTMRCQPILGHNTVFWYRQTMMQGLELLAYFRNRAPLDDSGMPKDRFSAEMPDATLATLKIQPSEPRDSAVYFCASSGYSNQPQHFGDGTRLSIL.

This clone was picked up a small number of times. This chain connects TRBV12-3 or TRBV12-4 to TRBJ2-7; a weak D match, TRBD2 (5 bases). The CDR3 has 13 residues. Between the trimmed V and J ends, which lost 6 bases and 2 bases, there was a span of 11 bases. The CDR3 sequence: CASRESRAYEQYF. The DNA of the CDR3 is TGTGCCAGCAGGGAATCGAGGGCCTACGAGCAGTACTTC.